A selection of T cell receptor beta chains follows, all from one sample in a study of blood T cell repertoires in COVID-19. TCRdb's copy holds only in-frame clones and misses some; the assay was immunoSEQ multiplex PCR. This sample has approximately 300,000 clones, with over 80% found just once. Material: peripheral blood. The receptors were gathered from a woman aged 40-49 years with acute or convalescent COVID-19. Each CDR3 is given with its conserved first and last residue. A D gene is named only where the DNA matches it firmly. Size tells how often a clone was seen (once, few, many) or the class of an expanded clone, and some rows leave it out.

>.|.|TRBV18|TRBJ2-2
TGTGCCAGCTCACCGGACCTGGGGGCCACCGGGGAGCTGTTTTTT
CASSPDLGATGELFF
>few|.|TRBV11-3|TRBJ1-1
TGTGCCAGCAGCCCTGAGAGGGACACTGAAGCTTTCTTT
CASSPERDTEAFF
>.|.|TRBV5-1|TRBJ1-5
TGCGCCAGCAGCCCGACCCCAGGGCTCAATCAGCCCCAGCATTTT
CASSPTPGLNQPQHF
>.|.|TRBV5-6|TRBJ1-4
TGTGCCAGCAGCTCCTACAGGGCTATAAATGAAAAACTGTTTTTT
CASSSYRAINEKLFF
>few|.|TRBV5-8|TRBJ1-1
TGTGCCAGCAGCTTTCGGGGGATGAACACTGAAGCTTTCTTT
CASSFRGMNTEAFF
>.|TRBD1|TRBV19|TRBJ1-5
TGTGCCAGTAGCCAGACAGGGGGTAATCAGCCCCAGCATTTT
CASSQTGGNQPQHF
>.|TRBD2|TRBV2|TRBJ2-3
TGTGCCAGCAGTGGGACTAGCGGGGACACAGATACGCAGTATTTT
CASSGTSGDTDTQYF
>.|.|TRBV12-1|TRBJ2-1
TGTGCCAGCAGCTTTGAGGCAGGGGGACGCTCCTACAATGAGCAGTTCTTC
CASSFEAGGRSYNEQFF
>.|TRBD2|TRBV11-2|TRBJ2-5
TGTGCCAGCAGATCCGCTAAGGCGGGGGGGTCGAAAGAGACCCAGTACTTC
CASRSAKAGGSKETQYF
>.|.|TRBV7-9|TRBJ2-1
TGTGCCAGCAGCGCCGACTCTTTAACACGGGATGAGCAGTTCTTC
CASSADSLTRDEQFF
>.|.|TRBV3-1/TRBV3-2|TRBJ2-5
TGTGCCAGCAGCCAAGTCAGGGGTTTCAGGGAGACCCAGTACTTC
CASSQVRGFRETQYF
>.|TRBD1|TRBV7-2|TRBJ1-2
TGTGCCAGCAGTGTGACAGGGAACTATGGCTACACCTTC
CASSVTGNYGYTF
>.|.|TRBV19|TRBJ1-6
TGTGCCAGTACCGACAGGCGTAATTCACCCCTCCACTTT
CASTDRRNSPLHF
>few|.|TRBV5-1|TRBJ1-5
TGCGCCAGCAGCTTGGCGGCAGGCCGCAATCAGCCCCAGCATTTT
CASSLAAGRNQPQHF
>.|.|TRBV9|TRBJ1-3
TGTGCCAGCAGCGTTACGATCACTAGCTCTGGAAACACCATATATTTT
CASSVTITSSGNTIYF
>many|.|TRBV2|TRBJ1-5
TGTGCCAGCAGAATGGGGGCGGACAGTCGACGCAATCAGCCCCAGCATTTT
CASRMGADSRRNQPQHF
>.|TRBD1|TRBV2|TRBJ1-2
TGTGCCAGCAGAAGAATCCGGACAGGGTCGGATGGCTACACCTTC
CASRRIRTGSDGYTF